A selection of T cell receptor beta chains follows, all from one sample in a study of cytomegalovirus exposure and HLA in healthy donors. Data came from immunoSEQ multiplex PCR; TCRdb stores just in-frame clones and leaves some out. The table shows approximately 160,000 clones, with 77% occurring only once. The sample comprised PBMCs. These receptors all stem from a woman younger than 45 in good health and CMV-seropositive. Both conserved end residues are part of each CDR3. A D gene is named only where the DNA matches it firmly. Expanded clones are given a class, and other clones once, few, many or no size at all.

J | D | length | size | V | DNA | CDR3
TRBJ1-1 | TRBD1 | 14 | - | TRBV28 | TGTGCCAGCAGTGCGGGACAGGGGAACACTGAAGCTTTCTTT | CASSAGQGNTEAFF
TRBJ2-7 | - | 12 | - | TRBV2 | TGTGCCAGCAGTTTAGGAGCCTACGAGCAGTACTTC | CASSLGAYEQYF
TRBJ1-3 | - | 18 | - | TRBV6-1 | TGTGCCAGCAGTGAAGCGATGGGCAAACAGCTCGTGGGAAACACCATATATTTT | CASSEAMGKQLVGNTIYF
TRBJ2-3 | TRBD2 | 18 | - | TRBV4-2 | TGTGCCAGCAGCCAAGAATACCGGCTAGCGGGAGCAACAGATACGCAGTATTTT | CASSQEYRLAGATDTQYF
TRBJ2-2 | - | 15 | - | TRBV4-2 | TGTGCCAGCAGCCAAGATAGCGAGAACACCGGGGAGCTGTTTTTT | CASSQDSENTGELFF
TRBJ1-3 | TRBD1 | 16 | - | TRBV28 | TGTGCCAGCAGTTTACTCCCCGGGACAGGGGAAAACACCATATATTTT | CASSLLPGTGENTIYF
TRBJ2-1 | - | 15 | - | TRBV21-1 | TGTGCCAGCAGCAATCGGGGGTCTTTCCACAATGAGCAGTTCTTC | CASSNRGSFHNEQFF
TRBJ1-1 | - | 17 | - | TRBV5-1 | TGCGCCAGCAGCTTGGGAGGAGCAGTTAGGATGAACACTGAAGCTTTCTTT | CASSLGGAVRMNTEAFF
TRBJ2-2 | - | 15 | - | TRBV5-1 | TGCGCCAGCAGCTCCCGACAGCCGAACACCGGGGAGCTGTTTTTT | CASSSRQPNTGELFF
TRBJ2-2 | TRBD2 | 19 | - | TRBV6-4 | TGTGCCAGCAGTGATCCCCCAAGGGTGGGGAGGGCCCGTTCCGGGGAGCTGTTTTTT | CASSDPPRVGRARSGELFF
TRBJ2-1 | - | 18 | - | TRBV11-3 | TGTGCCAGCAGCTTAGATAAGGGAGTTAGCGGTCAGGACAATGAGCAGTTCTTC | CASSLDKGVSGQDNEQFF
TRBJ1-5 | TRBD1 | 16 | few | TRBV25-1 | TGTGCCAGCAGTGAACAGGACAGGGGCAGGAGTCAGCCCCAGCATTTT | CASSEQDRGRSQPQHF
TRBJ2-2 | TRBD1 | 14 | - | TRBV6-4 | TGTGCCAGCAGAGAGGACAGGGGGACCGGGGAGCTGTTTTTT | CASREDRGTGELFF
TRBJ2-1 | TRBD2 | 13 | - | TRBV6-1 | TGTGCCAGCAGTGAAGGGGGAGGGTATGAGCAGTTCTTC | CASSEGGGYEQFF
TRBJ2-3 | - | 18 | - | TRBV11-3 | TGTGCCAGCAGCTTAAAAACCCGATGGGGGCCTAGCACAGATACGCAGTATTTT | CASSLKTRWGPSTDTQYF
TRBJ2-7 | - | 15 | - | TRBV2 | TGTGCCAGCACTCCACAGGTAACAATTACCTACGAGCAGTACTTC | CASTPQVTITYEQYF